Described below is a single TCR beta chain sequence and its context. The data derive from a study of blood T cell repertoires in COVID-19. In the study overall: Sample material is recorded as cDNA or gDNA derived from T cells, B-cell-depleted T cells, or PBMCs.

The V end was cut by 1 base, the J end by 5 bases, with 9 bases between. Germline CDR1 SSHAT, CDR2 FNYEAQ (reference sequence). The CDR3 length is 14 residues. This table comes from immunoSEQ multiplex PCR, and its TCRdb copy is limited to in-frame clones, with some not included. The sample includes 120,000 to 150,000 clones, 84% of them seen just once. Participant age was roughly 18 to 89 years, and participants resided in about 25 US areas. Participants had their cohort set by participant-reported clinical history. Participants in the exposed group had met a COVID-19 case in the 2 weeks before joining the study.

The TCR sequence derives from a woman in her forties or fifties who had been exposed to COVID-19. The J gene is TRBJ2-1, the V gene TRBV7-7; D perhaps matches TRBD1 (6 bases). Sequenced sample: PBMCs or T cells enriched from blood (not recorded which). CDR3: CASSLGTENNEQFF. CDR3 DNA: TGTGCCAGCAGCTTAGGGACAGAAAACAATGAGCAGTTCTTC.